The 27 T cell receptor beta chains listed next were all sequenced from one sample in a study of patients and donors after allogeneic stem cell transplantation. One entry per CDR3 protein, called by TCRdb with MiXCR from the RT-PCR reads. The sample includes approximately 200,000 distinct CDR3 sequences, around two fifths of them seen just once. Sequenced input: blood, either unsorted or a sorted T cell fraction (not recorded which). These receptors all stem from a human donor who was either an allogeneic HSCT recipient or a stem cell or donor lymphocyte infusion donor (not recorded which). It is not recorded whose cells these are; they may come from a transplant donor.

Only a few counts were recorded for this clonotype. The chain uses TRBV12-3 or TRBV12-4 and TRBJ2-7; no firm D call. The CDR3 sequence is 13 residues long. The V gene lost 1 base and the J gene lost 3 bases, with 7 bases spanning the gap. CDR3 bases: TGTGCCAGCAGTTTAGGGCAGGACTACGAGCAGTACTTC. Encoded protein: CASSLGQDYEQYF.

V usage is TRBV4-1 and J usage is TRBJ1-2, with no clear D. Germline V CDR1 and CDR2: MGHRA, YSYEKL. There are 16 residues in the CDR3. Between the trimmed V and J ends, which lost 4 bases and 4 bases, there was a span of 19 bases. CDR3 nucleotides: TGCGCCAGCAGCCTGAAAACTCCTGGGTTTGGCTATGGCTACACCTTC. Protein product: CASSLKTPGFGYGYTF.

The chain is built from TRBV6-2 or TRBV6-3 and TRBJ2-1; D may be TRBD1 or TRBD2 (6 bases each). V lost 7 bases and J 7 bases, leaving 20 bases between the germline ends. This CDR3 is built from 15 residues. Germline V gene data show CDR1 as MNHEY and CDR2 as SVGEGT. CDR3 DNA: TGTGCCAGCACCCCGGTAAGGGGGGCGAGGAATGAGCAGTTCTTC. This sequence encodes CASTPVRGARNEQFF.

CDR3 in amino acids: CAISEGAGGEPQHF. The CDR3 DNA is TGTGCCATCAGTGAAGGGGCAGGGGGGGAGCCCCAGCATTTT. This chain uses TRBV10-3 with TRBJ1-5, with 7 positions matching TRBD1. The germline gives CDR1 ENHRY, CDR2 SYGVKD. CDR3 size: 14 residues. The V and J ends lost 3 bases and 8 bases, in that order; junction bases with no gene match: 7.

The chain is built from TRBV9 and TRBJ2-7; TRBD2 aligns across 12 bases. CDR1 and CDR2 (germline): SGDLS, YYNGEE. The CDR3 is 14 amino acids. The V segment lost 3 bases and the J segment 5 bases; nucleotides outside the gene matches: 3. In nucleotides, the CDR3 is TGTGCCAGCAGCGAGGGACTAGCGGGCAACGAGCAGTACTTC. This sequence encodes CASSEGLAGNEQYF.

This clonotype was detected only once. V usage is TRBV12-3 or TRBV12-4 and J usage is TRBJ2-7; D is possibly TRBD1 (6 bases). The CDR3 consists of 13 residues. V dropped 5 bases and J dropped 7 bases, with 15 bases sitting between them. CDR3 in DNA: TGTGCCAGCAGTCCCGTGCGAGGGGGTGAGCAGTACTTC. Its protein product is CASSPVRGGEQYF.

In this sample, this clonotype turned up many times. The rearrangement uses TRBV25-1 and TRBJ2-5; 7 bases match TRBD2. Germline loops: CDR1 MGHDK, CDR2 SYGVNS. V trimming: 8 bases; J trimming: 7 bases; junction bases outside the gene matches: 13. The length of the CDR3 is 14 residues. The CDR3 nucleotides read TGTGCCAGCGGGGGGGACCTACTCGGAGGGACCCAGTACTTC. Translated: CASGGDLLGGTQYF.

In this sample, this clonotype turned up a few times. The rearrangement uses TRBV20-1 and TRBJ1-1; 8 bases are a match to TRBD1. This CDR3 contains 15 residues. In germline, CDR1 is DFQATT, CDR2 SNEGSKA (reference sequence). V was pared by 6 bases and J by 0 bases, with 9 bases of the junction left unmatched. The CDR3 loop is CSAIDRGRMNTEAFF. CDR3 DNA: TGCAGTGCCATTGACAGGGGAAGAATGAACACTGAAGCTTTCTTT.

This clonotype was picked up a small number of times. This chain joins TRBV6-6 and TRBJ1-5; no clear D gene. Germline V gene data show CDR1 as MNHNY and CDR2 as SVGAGI (reference sequence). The CDR3 extends over 15 amino acids. The germline V and J ends were trimmed by 2 bases and 4 bases, with 12 bases remaining between them. CDR3 protein: CASSYAQGGNQPQHF. The CDR3 DNA reads as TGTGCCAGCAGTTACGCACAAGGCGGGAATCAGCCCCAGCATTTT.

This chain joins TRBV25-1 and TRBJ2-5; 10 bases match TRBD2. Trimming cost V 5 bases and J 2 bases; bases outside gene matches: 5. The CDR3 is made up of 15 amino acids. CDR1 is MGHDK and CDR2 is SYGVNS in the germline V gene. The CDR3 DNA is TGTGCCAGCAGTAAAATAGCGGGGGGACAAGAGACCCAGTACTTC. It is translated as CASSKIAGGQETQYF.

The chain has TRBV6-6 and TRBJ2-7, with TRBD1 identical over 8 bases. The germline V gene encodes CDR1 MNHNY and CDR2 SVGAGI (reference sequence). Germline trimming cut 6 bases from V and 0 bases from J; bases unmatched to any gene: 4. The CDR3 totals 14 residues. The CDR3 nucleotides read TGTGCCAGCAGATGGACAGGGAGCTCCTACGAGCAGTACTTC. This sequence encodes CASRWTGSSYEQYF.

This chain connects TRBV4-2 to TRBJ2-3; TRBD2 matches 9 bases. The CDR3 contains 17 residues. J gave up 3 bases and V 3 bases, and 10 bases lay outside the gene matches. Germline CDR1 reads LGHNA; CDR2 reads YNFKEQ. The CDR3: CASSHLSGAGGTDTQYF. In DNA, the CDR3 is TGTGCCAGCAGCCACCTGAGCGGGGCGGGGGGGACAGATACGCAGTATTTT.

The chain joins TRBV29-1 to TRBJ1-1, with no clear D. CDR1 is SQVTM, CDR2 ANQGSEA, per germline. The CDR3 is made up of 13 amino acids. V was pared by 2 bases and J by 0 bases, with 7 bases between. The CDR3 DNA sequence: TGCAGCGTTGAACCCCTAATGAACACTGAAGCTTTCTTT. Amino acids: CSVEPLMNTEAFF. Variable domain in full (rest from reference TRBV29-1 and TRBJ1-1): SAVISQKPSRDICQRGTSLTIQCQVDSQVTMMFWYRQQPGQSLTLIATANQGSEATYESGFVIDKFPISRPNLTFSTLTVSNMSPEDSSIYLCSVEPLMNTEAFFGQGTRLTVV.

The V gene is TRBV7-9, the J gene TRBJ2-3, with D perhaps matching TRBD1 (6 bases). The germline V gene has CDR1 SEHNR and CDR2 FQNEAQ (reference sequence). There are 19 residues in the CDR3. The ends were cut back, 4 bases at V and 1 base at J, with 24 bases in the middle. CDR3 nucleotide sequence: TGTGCCAGCAGCTCTCACCTCCCGACAGGCCATATACGCACAGATACGCAGTATTTT. This sequence encodes CASSSHLPTGHIRTDTQYF.

This chain joins TRBV6-2 or TRBV6-3 and TRBJ1-1; tentative D call: TRBD1 (6 bases). Trimming shortened V by 6 bases and J by 2 bases, and 13 bases separated the two germline ends. There are 14 residues in the CDR3. CDR1 is MNHEY and CDR2 is SVGEGT in the germline V gene. The CDR3: CASRIRGSNTEAFF. For the CDR3, the DNA is TGTGCCAGCAGGATCAGGGGTAGTAACACTGAAGCTTTCTTT.

V usage is TRBV5-1 and J usage is TRBJ1-2; D not certain. This CDR3 has 13 amino acids. Germline values: CDR1 SGHRS, CDR2 YFSETQ. V lost 4 bases to trimming and J lost 0 bases, with 7 bases between them. CDR3 sequence: CASSASANYGYTF. The CDR3, as DNA: TGCGCCAGCAGCGCCAGTGCTAACTATGGCTACACCTTC.

This clonotype has just a few counts. The CDR3 reads CASSLNKYGYTF. CDR3 DNA sequence: TGTGCCAGCAGTCTCAACAAGTATGGCTACACCTTC. The chain combines TRBV12-3 or TRBV12-4 with TRBJ1-2; no firm D call. Trimming stripped 5 bases from V and 5 bases from J, with 9 bases between. The CDR3 extends over 12 amino acids.

J is TRBJ2-3 and V is TRBV19; the D gene is possibly TRBD2 (6 bases). CDR3 length: 15 amino acids. Germline V gives CDR1 LNHDA, CDR2 SQIVND (reference sequence). Trimming removed 3 bases at V and 1 base at J, with 11 bases between. The CDR3 loop is CASSIGGYGTDTQYF. The CDR3 bases are TGTGCCAGTAGTATCGGGGGATACGGCACAGATACGCAGTATTTT.

The V gene is TRBV28, the J gene TRBJ1-2; possibly TRBD1 for D (6 bases). Trimming removed 5 bases at V and 6 bases at J, with 10 bases between. Germline CDR1 reads MDHEN; CDR2 reads SYDVKM. This CDR3 is built from 12 residues. The CDR3 DNA reads TGTGCCAGCAGTCGACAGGTCAATGGCTACACCTTC. Amino acids: CASSRQVNGYTF.

The CDR3 sequence: CASSRPTSPLLNEQFF. The CDR3, as DNA: TGTGCCAGCAGTCGCCCGACTAGCCCCTTGCTCAATGAGCAGTTCTTC. This chain links TRBV12-3 or TRBV12-4 with TRBJ2-1, with TRBD2 matching over 7 bases. V was pared by 5 bases and J by 6 bases, with 13 bases of the junction left unmatched. The CDR3 runs to 16 residues.

J is TRBJ1-2 and V is TRBV6-5, with D tentatively TRBD1 (5 bases). V was cut by 2 bases and J by 5 bases, with 18 bases left in between. Germline assignment: CDR1 MNHEY and CDR2 SVGAGI. CDR3 length: 16 amino acids. Here the CDR3 DNA reads TGTGCCAGCAGTTACGGGGCTTCGGAGCCGCCTTATGGCTACACCTTC. Translated, it gives CASSYGASEPPYGYTF.

The chain is built from TRBV6-1 and TRBJ1-4, with unresolved D. This CDR3 comprises 16 residues. Germline V gene lookup returns CDR1 MNHNS and CDR2 SASEGT. The V end lost 8 bases, the J end lost 0 bases, and 16 bases lay between the germline ends. The CDR3 nucleotides read TGTGCCAGCGATGAGGTGGCAGACGCAACTAATGAAAAACTGTTTTTT. Protein: CASDEVADATNEKLFF.

In its sample, this clonotype was seen a few times. V gene TRBV12-3 or TRBV12-4 combines with J gene TRBJ2-5; weak D call: TRBD2 (5 bases). The V end was cut by 5 bases, the J end by 0 bases, with 13 bases between. The CDR3 consists of 15 residues. The CDR3 spells CASSLGLLYQETQYF. DNA of the CDR3: TGTGCCAGCAGTCTCGGACTCCTGTACCAAGAGACCCAGTACTTC.

This chain uses TRBV6-1 with TRBJ2-5; 10 bases are a match to TRBD1. The V gene end was trimmed by 8 bases and the J gene end by 7 bases; junction bases not matched to a gene: 4. The germline V gene encodes CDR1 MNHNS and CDR2 SASEGT. This CDR3 region has 12 residues. CDR3 in DNA: TGTGCCAGCTTGGGGACAGGGGTGACCCAGTACTTC. This gives the protein CASLGTGVTQYF.

This rearrangement joins TRBV3-1 to TRBJ1-1; D is ambiguous. This CDR3 spans 13 amino acids. Trimming stripped 3 bases from V and 5 bases from J, with 10 bases between. Germline CDR1 and CDR2: LGHDT and YNNKEL (reference sequence). The CDR3 DNA follows: TGTGCCAGCAGCCAGGGTATGGATACTGAAGCTTTCTTT. This encodes CASSQGMDTEAFF.

This clonotype has a handful of counts. The chain links TRBV5-1 to TRBJ2-5; D is uncertain. V dropped 0 bases and J dropped 2 bases, with 11 bases sitting between them. The CDR3 is 15 amino acids. Germline CDR1 is SGHRS and CDR2 is YFSETQ. The CDR3 nucleotides are TGCGCCAGCAGCTTGGTTCCGGGCCCACAAGAGACCCAGTACTTC. Protein product: CASSLVPGPQETQYF.

The chain has TRBV25-1 and TRBJ1-1, with a weak D call TRBD1 (5 bases). The CDR3 is 15 residues long. CDR1 and CDR2 from the germline V gene are MGHDK and SYGVNS. Trimming left V 5 bases short and J 5 bases short, with 18 bases between. The CDR3 region is CASSRADRDWTEAFF. The CDR3 DNA reads TGTGCCAGCAGTCGAGCAGACAGAGACTGGACTGAAGCTTTCTTT.